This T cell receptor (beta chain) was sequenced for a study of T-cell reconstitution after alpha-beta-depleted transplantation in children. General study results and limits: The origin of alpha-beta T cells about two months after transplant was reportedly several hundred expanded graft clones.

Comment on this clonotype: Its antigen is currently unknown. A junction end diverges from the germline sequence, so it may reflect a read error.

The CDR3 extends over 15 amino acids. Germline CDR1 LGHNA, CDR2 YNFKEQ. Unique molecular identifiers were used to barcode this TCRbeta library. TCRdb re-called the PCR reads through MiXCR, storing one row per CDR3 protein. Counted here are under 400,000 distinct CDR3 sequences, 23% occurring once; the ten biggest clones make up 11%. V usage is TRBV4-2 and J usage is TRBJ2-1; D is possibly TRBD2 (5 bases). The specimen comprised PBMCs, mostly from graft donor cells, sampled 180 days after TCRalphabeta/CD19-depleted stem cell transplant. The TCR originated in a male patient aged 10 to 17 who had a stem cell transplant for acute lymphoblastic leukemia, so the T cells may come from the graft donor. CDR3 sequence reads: CASSQPGISYNEQLF. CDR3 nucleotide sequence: TGTGCCAGCAGCCAACCCGGGATCTCCTACAATGAGCAGCTCTTC.